This T cell receptor (beta chain) comes out of a study of type 1 and type 2 diabetes patients. Genomic DNA was the PCR template. Amplification of the beta chain CDR3 used 30 forward and 13 reverse multiplex primers. TCRdb ran MiXCR on the multiplex PCR reads and lists one entry per CDR3 protein. There are under 300,000 distinct CDR3 sequences in the sample; roughly 48% occur only once, and 12% to 15% lies in the top ten. V was shortened by 2 bases and J by 12 bases, with 20 bases between the two germline ends. CDR1 MNHEY and CDR2 SMNVEV come from the germline V gene (reference sequence). This CDR3 has 14 residues.

The chain is built from TRBV27 and TRBJ2-7; D is tentatively TRBD1 or TRBD2 (5 bases each). Sequencing was carried out using peripheral blood mononuclear cells (PBMCs). The source is a young man with type 2 diabetes. For the CDR3, the DNA is TGTGCCAGCAGTTTAAGGTTCGAGAGGGGCTCCCCGTACTTC. Translating it yields CASSLRFERGSPYF.